The 24 T cell receptor beta chains reported below all come from one sample, sequenced in a study of blood T cell repertoires in COVID-19 (dated by TCRdb to the early 2020s). The library relied on the immunoSEQ multiplex PCR assay. TCRdb provides this immuneACCESS table in a form limited to in-frame rearrangements. Some clones are lacking; in checked studies, under half of them reflect an unresolved V gene, and why the rest are absent is not known. In all, the sample holds approximately 130,000 clones, and around four fifths of those were seen once. Over 15% of the sample belongs to the ten largest clones. The sequenced material came from peripheral blood. The receptors were gathered from a man of 80 years or more with acute or convalescent COVID-19.

The chain employs TRBV2 and TRBJ2-4; 9 nucleotides align to TRBD1. The CDR3 spans 16 residues. V was pared by 3 bases and J by 3 bases, with 6 bases of the junction left unmatched. The V gene's germline CDR1 is SNHLY and CDR2 FYNNEI. Here the CDR3 reads CASSERTGANKNIQYF. DNA for the CDR3: TGTGCCAGCAGTGAGAGGACAGGGGCAAACAAAAACATTCAGTACTTC.

This clone has a single count. This chain connects TRBV28 to TRBJ1-5; TRBD1 might be the D (6 bases). Between the trimmed V and J ends, which lost 6 bases and 5 bases, there was a span of 14 bases. This CDR3 region has 14 residues. Germline values: CDR1 MDHEN, CDR2 SYDVKM. CDR3 sequence reads: CASSPGQLYQPQHF. For the CDR3, the DNA is TGTGCCAGCAGCCCCGGACAGCTCTATCAGCCCCAGCATTTT.

Written as DNA, the CDR3 is TGTGCCAGCTTCTCGGGACAGGCCCCCGGGGGCACCGGGGAGCTGTTTTTT. Translating gives CASFSGQAPGGTGELFF. V gene TRBV5-6 combines with J gene TRBJ2-2, with TRBD1 matching over 8 bases. The germline CDR1 and CDR2 sequences are SGHDT and YYEEEE. Trimming cost V 7 bases and J 4 bases; bases outside gene matches: 15. The CDR3 has 17 residues.

The CDR3 DNA is TGTGCCTGGAGTGGCCCCCAGGGGTCCTCTGGGGCCAACGTCCTGACTTTC. Its protein is CAWSGPQGSSGANVLTF. The chain couples TRBV30 to TRBJ2-6; possibly TRBD1 for D (6 bases). Trimming removed 1 base at V and 0 bases at J, with 13 bases between. In germline, CDR1 is GTSNPN, CDR2 SVGIG (reference sequence). The CDR3 covers 17 residues.

The chain carries TRBV28 and TRBJ2-7, with a weak D call TRBD2 (6 bases). This CDR3 spans 14 amino acids. V was cut by 5 bases and J by 0 bases, with 11 bases left in between. Germline lookup yields CDR1 MDHEN and CDR2 SYDVKM. CDR3 amino acids: CASSVAVSSYEQYF. DNA for the CDR3: TGTGCCAGCAGTGTAGCGGTAAGCTCCTACGAGCAGTACTTC. Supplemented by reference TRBV28 and TRBJ2-7, the full variable domain reads DVKVTQSSRYLVKRTGEKVFLECVQDMDHENMFWYRQDPGLGLRLIYFSYDVKMKEKGDIPEGYSVSREKKERFSLILESASTNQTSMYLCASSVAVSSYEQYFGPGTRLTVT.

V gene TRBV3-1 (or the pseudogene TRBV3-2) combines with J gene TRBJ2-1; maybe TRBD2 (6 bases). The CDR3 extends over 14 amino acids. V gave up 4 bases and J gave up 10 bases, with 17 bases separating them. Germline V gene sequence: CDR1 LGHDT, CDR2 YNNKEL (reference sequence). The CDR3 DNA reads as TGTGCCAGCAGCCTGTTAGCGGAGGGTGGGGAGCAGTTCTTC. Translating gives CASSLLAEGGEQFF.

The chain uses TRBV5-1 and TRBJ1-4; the match to TRBD1 covers 8 bases. The trim removed 4 bases at V and 0 bases at J, leaving 5 bases unmatched. The CDR3 runs to 16 residues. Germline CDR1 is SGHRS and CDR2 is YFSETQ. The CDR3 nucleotides read TGCGCCAGCAGCCTCCAGGGGGCTACAACTAATGAAAAACTGTTTTTT. This sequence encodes CASSLQGATTNEKLFF.

The J gene is TRBJ2-7, the V gene TRBV6-5, with D possibly matching TRBD1 (6 bases). The V gene's germline CDR1 is MNHEY and CDR2 SVGAGI. The V end lost 2 bases, the J end lost 2 bases, and 13 bases lay between the germline ends. This CDR3 has 15 residues. The CDR3 here is CASSYEAGAAYEQYF. CDR3 coding DNA: TGTGCCAGCAGTTACGAGGCAGGGGCCGCCTACGAGCAGTACTTC.

The V call is TRBV7-9, the J call TRBJ1-6; D may be TRBD1 (6 bases). Germline CDR1 is SEHNR and CDR2 is FQNEAQ (reference sequence). V lost 2 bases and J lost 10, with 18 bases in between. The CDR3 length is 16 residues. The CDR3 nucleotides read TGTGCCAGCAGCTTAAATCCCGGACAGTTTAACTCACCCCTCCACTTT. Translated: CASSLNPGQFNSPLHF.

This chain uses TRBV9 with TRBJ1-1; TRBD1 agrees at 7 bases. With V trimmed by 4 bases and J by 3 bases, 6 bases remained unmatched. Germline V gene lookup returns CDR1 SGDLS and CDR2 YYNGEE. The length of the CDR3 is 14 residues. CDR3 protein: CASSPGTVYTEAFF. Here the CDR3 DNA reads TGTGCCAGCAGCCCCGGGACAGTATACACTGAAGCTTTCTTT.

V usage is TRBV29-1 and J usage is TRBJ1-3; D ambiguous. V gave up 4 bases and J gave up 0 bases, with 13 bases separating them. Germline V gives CDR1 SQVTM, CDR2 ANQGSEA. The CDR3 contains 15 residues. This chain's CDR3 is CSVGLTVDSGNTIYF. The CDR3 bases are TGCAGCGTTGGGCTTACAGTGGACTCTGGAAACACCATATATTTT.

This clone has just a few counts. The V gene is TRBV6-5, the J gene TRBJ1-1; no reliable D call. This CDR3 spans 13 amino acids. V was shortened by 8 bases and J by 0 bases, with 10 bases between the two germline ends. Germline V gene lookup returns CDR1 MNHEY and CDR2 SVGAGI. The CDR3 here is CASGKTVNTEAFF. The CDR3 DNA sequence: TGTGCCAGCGGTAAAACGGTGAACACTGAAGCTTTCTTT.

This clone was picked up a small number of times. This chain connects TRBV30 to TRBJ1-6, with D possibly TRBD1 on 6 matching bases. V lost 7 bases to trimming and J lost 4 bases, with 14 bases between them. CDR3 length equals 14 residues. Germline CDR1 reads GTSNPN; CDR2 reads SVGIG (reference sequence). CDR3 amino acids: CASSLQGYNSPLHF. The CDR3 DNA reads TGTGCCTCAAGTCTACAGGGTTATAATTCACCCCTCCACTTT.

The CDR3 loop is CASSYRRDSYEQYF. The CDR3 DNA reads as TGTGCCAGCAGTTACAGGAGAGATTCCTACGAGCAGTACTTC. The chain employs TRBV2 and TRBJ2-7; possible D gene TRBD1, 5 bases. CDR3 length: 14 amino acids. Germline V gene sequence: CDR1 SNHLY, CDR2 FYNNEI. Trimming removed 5 bases from V and 1 base from J, with 12 bases in between.

The chain carries TRBV4-1 and TRBJ2-2; 10 bases are shared with TRBD2. CDR1 is MGHRA, CDR2 YSYEKL, per germline. Germline trimming cut 4 bases from V and 3 bases from J; bases unmatched to any gene: 8. The CDR3 runs to 17 residues. The CDR3 region is CASSRTPLAGDTGELFF. In DNA, the CDR3 is TGCGCCAGCAGCCGTACTCCCCTAGCGGGGGACACCGGGGAGCTGTTTTTT.

This clone was detected a few times. The CDR3 region is CASRPGIRGTEAFF. CDR3 DNA sequence: TGTGCCAGCAGGCCAGGGATAAGGGGCACTGAAGCTTTCTTT. The V and J genes are TRBV3-1 (or the pseudogene TRBV3-2) and TRBJ1-1; tentatively, D is TRBD1 (5 bases). V was clipped by 6 bases and J by 4 bases, with 15 bases between them. In germline, CDR1 is LGHDT, CDR2 YNNKEL (reference sequence). CDR3 length: 14 amino acids.

This clone was observed once. The chain links TRBV9 to TRBJ1-2; D gene unclear. CDR1 and CDR2 from the germline V gene are SGDLS and YYNGEE. The V and J ends lost 4 bases and 2 bases respectively, with 18 bases between them. The CDR3 length is 16 residues. The CDR3 protein is CASSSQAGSKNYGYTF. CDR3 nucleotides: TGTGCCAGCAGCTCCCAAGCAGGTTCTAAGAACTATGGCTACACCTTC.

The chain joins TRBV12-3 or TRBV12-4 to TRBJ1-2, with TRBD1 matching over 7 bases. The CDR3 runs 13 residues. The V segment lost 5 bases and the J segment 4 bases; nucleotides outside the gene matches: 4. DNA of the CDR3: TGTGCCAGCAGTCCGGGACAGTCCTATGGCTACACCTTC. Translating it yields CASSPGQSYGYTF.

This clone appeared once. J is TRBJ1-1 and V is TRBV7-2, with TRBD1 matching 8 bases. Germline-derived CDR1 and CDR2 are SGHTA and FQGNSA. Trimming took 1 base from V and 6 from J; bases not matched to a gene: 4. The CDR3 totals 14 residues. The CDR3 is CASSLGTGSPEAFF. The CDR3 region has the DNA TGTGCCAGCAGCTTAGGGACAGGGTCCCCTGAAGCTTTCTTT. Supplemented by reference TRBV7-2 and TRBJ1-1, the full variable domain reads GAGVSQSPSNKVTEKGKDVELRCDPISGHTALYWYRQSLGQGLEFLIYFQGNSAPDKSGLPSDRFSAERTGGSVSTLTIQRTQQEDSAVYLCASSLGTGSPEAFFGQGTRLTVV.

CDR3 protein: CASSAGGLAMYEQYF. Here the CDR3 DNA reads TGTGCCAGCAGCGCGGGGGGACTAGCCATGTACGAGCAGTACTTC. The chain has TRBV9 and TRBJ2-7; TRBD2 matches 9 bases. The CDR3 covers 15 residues. V dropped 3 bases and J dropped 4; count of bases not matched to a gene: 8. The germline V gene has CDR1 SGDLS and CDR2 YYNGEE.

This clone is a singleton in its sample. The chain has TRBV18 and TRBJ1-4, with D hard to call. CDR1 is KGHSH, CDR2 LQKENI, per germline. The CDR3 has 12 amino acids. V dropped 2 bases and J dropped 8 bases, with 6 bases sitting between them. CDR3 residues: CASSPAGEKLFF. In nucleotides, the CDR3 is TGTGCCAGCTCACCAGCGGGGGAAAAACTGTTTTTT.

This chain links TRBV5-6 with TRBJ2-7; TRBD1 is a possible D gene (6 bases). This CDR3 contains 13 residues. Trimming removed 3 bases from V and 1 base from J, with 8 bases in between. Per germline, CDR1 SGHDT and CDR2 YYEEEE. The CDR3 reads CASSSGQSYEQYF. In DNA, the CDR3 is TGTGCCAGCAGCTCCGGACAGTCCTACGAGCAGTACTTC. Combining the CDR3 with reference TRBV5-6 and TRBJ2-7 gives the whole variable domain DAGVTQSPTHLIKTRGQQVTLRCSPKSGHDTVSWYQQALGQGPQFIFQYYEEEERQRGNFPDRFSGHQFPNYSSELNVNALLLGDSALYLCASSSGQSYEQYFGPGTRLTVT.

This chain joins TRBV6-5 and TRBJ2-1; 11 positions match TRBD2. The germline V gene encodes CDR1 MNHEY and CDR2 SVGAGI. The ends lost 8 bases at V and 1 base at J; junction bases unmatched: 4. This CDR3 is built from 15 residues. This chain's CDR3 is CASRTSGGSYNEQFF. In DNA form, the CDR3 reads TGTGCCAGCCGAACTAGCGGGGGTTCCTACAATGAGCAGTTCTTC.

This clone occurred a few times. The rearrangement links TRBV19 to TRBJ1-2; D possibly corresponds to TRBD1 (6 bases). The CDR3 extends over 15 amino acids. Germline CDR1 is LNHDA and CDR2 is SQIVND (reference sequence). Trimming took off 4 bases at V and 5 bases at J, with 17 bases between the two ends. The CDR3 nucleotides read TGTGCCAGTAGTACTTCTTTCCAGGGGAGATATGGCTACACCTTC. This translates into CASSTSFQGRYGYTF.